The 13 T cell receptor beta chains below were found in one sample sequenced in a study of technical replicates of blood from a handful of donors. Libraries were prepared by immunoSEQ multiplex PCR; TCRdb keeps only in-frame clonotypes and omits some of them. The sample includes 74,000 or so clones, approximately 93% of them seen just once. The sample consisted of T cells isolated from PBMCs. These receptors were collected from a human donor in good health.

V gene TRBV5-1 combines with J gene TRBJ2-7, with a weak D call TRBD1 (5 bases). The CDR3 is made up of 12 amino acids. The V end lost 5 bases, the J end lost 0 bases, and 6 bases lay between the germline ends. Per germline, CDR1 SGHRS and CDR2 YFSETQ. The CDR3 DNA reads TGCGCCAGCAGAGGGGACTCCTACGAGCAGTACTTC. This translates into CASRGDSYEQYF.

The V and J genes are TRBV10-3 and TRBJ1-2; 8 bases align to TRBD1. CDR1 and CDR2 (germline): ENHRY, SYGVKD. The CDR3 length is 16 residues. With 4 bases clipped from V and 5 bases from J, the junction kept 12 bases outside the gene matches. The CDR3 DNA is TGTGCCATCAGTGGTGCCCTCGACAGGGGTGGGTATGGCTACACCTTC. Encoded protein: CAISGALDRGGYGYTF.

V and J are TRBV7-6 and TRBJ2-7, with D possibly being TRBD2 (5 bases). Germline V lookup: CDR1 SGHVS, CDR2 FNYEAQ. The CDR3 covers 15 residues. The germline V and J ends were trimmed by 9 bases and 3 bases, with 21 bases remaining between them. This CDR3 reads CASSPEAGLVYEQYF. The CDR3 region has the DNA TGTGCCAGTAGCCCCGAGGCGGGTCTAGTCTACGAGCAGTACTTC. The whole variable domain, filled in from reference TRBV7-6 and TRBJ2-7, reads GAGVSQSPRYKVTKRGQDVALRCDPISGHVSLYWYRQALGQGPEFLTYFNYEAQQDKSGLPNDRFSAERPEGSISTLTIQRTEQRDSAMYRCASSPEAGLVYEQYFGPGTRLTVT.

The chain couples TRBV4-1 to TRBJ2-1; D gene unclear. Trimming took off 0 bases at V and 4 bases at J, with 13 bases between the two ends. Germline V gene data show CDR1 as MGHRA and CDR2 as YSYEKL. The CDR3 covers 16 residues. CDR3 in DNA: TGCGCCAGCAGCCAAGAGAGATACGCGGCTTACAATGAGCAGTTCTTC. Protein: CASSQERYAAYNEQFF.

The V gene is TRBV5-1, the J gene TRBJ2-7, with TRBD1 identical over 7 bases. CDR3 length: 15 residues. Germline V gives CDR1 SGHRS, CDR2 YFSETQ. The J segment lost 3 bases and the V segment lost 0 bases, leaving 6 bases of the junction unmatched. The CDR3 DNA follows: TGCGCCAGCAGCTTGGACGCAGGGGGAAGCTACGAGCAGTACTTC. Its protein product is CASSLDAGGSYEQYF.

As for this clone: A read error may account for a junction end that differs from germline. The V and J genes are TRBV7-7 and TRBJ2-2; D perhaps matches TRBD2 (5 bases). The CDR3 runs to 13 residues. Per germline, CDR1 SSHAT and CDR2 FNYEAQ (reference sequence). The CDR3 spells CASSLGSTGELFF. CDR3 DNA: TGTGCTAGCAGCTTGGGGAGCACCGGGGAGCTGTTTTTT.

This clone was found a few times. The chain links TRBV6-4 to TRBJ2-2; D uncertain. V dropped 4 bases and J dropped 3 bases, with 6 bases sitting between them. The CDR3 spans 13 residues. From germline, CDR1 is MRHNA and CDR2 SNTAGT. The CDR3 DNA sequence: TGTGCCAGCAGTGCCGACTACACCGGGGAGCTGTTTTTT. It specifies CASSADYTGELFF.

The chain combines TRBV5-1 with TRBJ2-7; 8 bases align to TRBD1. The junction had 6 bases not matched to a gene; V was cut back by 4 bases and J by 0 bases. This CDR3 region has 15 residues. Germline lookup yields CDR1 SGHRS and CDR2 YFSETQ. CDR3 residues: CASSPGQVVSYEQYF. The CDR3 region has the DNA TGCGCCAGCAGCCCGGGACAGGTCGTCTCCTACGAGCAGTACTTC.

This clone was detected once. This chain joins TRBV9 and TRBJ1-1; 7 bases align to TRBD1. V gave up 0 bases and J gave up 10 bases; unmatched junction bases: 6. Germline V gene lookup returns CDR1 SGDLS and CDR2 YYNGEE. The CDR3 consists of 13 residues. The CDR3 DNA sequence: TGTGCCAGCAGCGTAGGGGACAGTTATGTAGCTTTCTTT. It specifies CASSVGDSYVAFF.

This clone occurred once. The rearrangement links TRBV5-1 to TRBJ1-2; D is perhaps TRBD1 (5 bases). Germline CDR1 reads SGHRS; CDR2 reads YFSETQ. This CDR3 region has 11 residues. Trimming took off 6 bases at V and 4 bases at J, with 7 bases between the two ends. CDR3 in DNA: TGCGCCAGCACTGACAGCTATGGCTACACCTTC. Protein product: CASTDSYGYTF.

Only one count was recorded for this clone. The chain combines TRBV6-5 with TRBJ2-7; no clear D. The germline V and J ends were trimmed by 8 bases and 6 bases, with 11 bases remaining between them. Germline-derived CDR1 and CDR2 are MNHEY and SVGAGI. The CDR3 has 11 residues. The CDR3, as DNA: TGTGCCAGCGTTCGTGACTGCGAGCAGTACTTC. It codes for CASVRDCEQYF.

In DNA, the CDR3 is TGCAGCGTGGCACAGCAATACCAAGAGACCCAGTACTTC. Protein: CSVAQQYQETQYF. The V call is TRBV29-1, the J call TRBJ2-5; unclear D gene. The CDR3 extends over 13 amino acids. CDR1 SQVTM and CDR2 ANQGSEA come from the germline V gene. The germline V and J ends were trimmed by 6 bases and 0 bases, with 11 bases remaining between them.

V and J are TRBV7-2 and TRBJ2-7, with TRBD2 as a possible D gene (5 bases). Germline assignment: CDR1 SGHTA and CDR2 FQGNSA. Trimming pared 8 bases from V and 2 bases from J, leaving 22 bases between. The CDR3 runs 16 residues. DNA of the CDR3: TGTGCCAGCTCCCTCGGCAGTACTAGTATACCCTACGAGCAGTACTTC. Translated: CASSLGSTSIPYEQYF.